This is a list of T cell receptor beta chains from one sample in a study of CXCR3-negative and CXCR3-positive naive CD8 T cells. TCRdb re-called the 5' RACE reads and shows each CDR3 protein once, DNA omitted. Its listing shows fewer than 90,000 distinct CDR3 sequences. Sequencing was carried out using naive CXCR3+ CD8+ T cells from blood. The receptor source for this set is a human donor in good health. Some clones in this sample may be carry-over from other donors' samples. The CDR3 runs from the conserved cysteine through the conserved F or W.

TRBJ2-7,TRBV15,CATSRDWGSSYEQYF
TRBJ2-5,TRBV28,CASSRPRGQEAQYF
TRBJ2-1,TRBV2,CASSAGTGEIYGEQFF
TRBJ2-7,TRBV4-2,CASSQDLHGEPSYEQYF
TRBJ2-5,TRBV16,CASSRMGLGEETQYF
TRBJ2-7,TRBV7-9,CASSPTTGTSVSYEQYF
TRBJ2-1,TRBV5-1,CASSVGGDYNEQFF
TRBJ2-7,TRBV5-1,CASSAGQGNYEQYF
TRBJ2-7,TRBV5-1,CASSLAGDPSPYEQYF
TRBJ1-2,TRBV28,CASSPLGLGYGYTF
TRBJ2-7,TRBV5-1,CASSLDQNSYEQYF
TRBJ2-7,TRBV27,CASSRPGTGVYEQYF
TRBJ2-1,TRBV29-1,CSVEEEGFSNYNEQFF
TRBJ2-5,TRBV28,CASSLIGREETQYF
TRBJ2-5,TRBV14,CASSPGIWETQYF
TRBJ1-5,TRBV15,CATSREGQGNQPQHF
TRBJ1-1,TRBV7-6,CASSPSGRDTEAFF
TRBJ2-2,TRBV18,CASSPREPHYTGELFF
TRBJ1-5,TRBV7-9,CASSPDINQPQHF
TRBJ2-1,TRBV7-9,CASSLSGTNFF
TRBJ2-1,TRBV3-1,CASSPGLAYEQFF
TRBJ2-1,TRBV10-3,CAISTIADNEQLF
TRBJ2-3,TRBV6-6,CASSFRGPDTDTQYF
TRBJ2-7,TRBV5-1,CASSSGTGGFEQYF
TRBJ2-7,TRBV12-3/TRBV12-4,CASSPRGERDEQYF
TRBJ2-3,TRBV4-1,CASSQERGLGDTQYF
TRBJ2-1,TRBV29-1,CSVVTGTGVNEQFF
TRBJ2-7,TRBV11-3,CASSSLAGYRGSYEQYF
TRBJ2-7,TRBV25-1,CASSSGRAAYEQYF
TRBJ2-4,TRBV5-1,CASTGGNIQYF
TRBJ1-1,TRBV29-1,CSALPPTGMGTEAFF
TRBJ2-2,TRBV20-1,CAGQSNTGELFF
TRBJ1-5,TRBV6-6,CASSSPTRDSNQPQHF
TRBJ2-2,TRBV6-2/TRBV6-3,CASSYSNRDRNTGELFF
TRBJ2-3,TRBV29-1,CSAKAGGVAQYF
TRBJ2-1,TRBV28,CASSLQGAGSYNEQFF
TRBJ2-1,TRBV15,CATSRTWGENEQFF
TRBJ1-4,TRBV11-2,CASSLATAGFGEKLFF
TRBJ1-3,TRBV28,CASSETTWSSGNTIYF
TRBJ1-2,TRBV29-1,CSAQRGPPQENYGYTF
TRBJ2-5,TRBV5-1,CASSLGREGGETQYF
TRBJ2-1,TRBV29-1,CSVEGGQGAYNEQFF
TRBJ2-2,TRBV7-6,CASSPRAGDNTGELFF
TRBJ2-3,TRBV7-6,CASSPGGQGYRDTQYF
TRBJ1-2,TRBV29-1,CSVEDLKTGAVYGYTF
TRBJ1-1,TRBV20-1,CSALTEVTEAFF
TRBJ1-1,TRBV29-1,CSAPRQGATEAFF
TRBJ2-2,TRBV15,CATSREDGELFF
TRBJ2-2,TRBV13,CASTPQGANTGELFF